These 5 T cell receptor beta chains share one sample of origin, sequenced in a study of blood T cell repertoires in COVID-19. Produced via immunoSEQ multiplex PCR; TCRdb's table is partial and in-frame only. The sample holds 350,000 to 400,000 clones, about 88% seen once. The sequenced sample consisted of PBMCs or T cells enriched from blood (not recorded which). These receptors originate from a woman aged 25 to 39 who had recovered from COVID-19.

The chain recombines TRBV5-5 with TRBJ1-1, with TRBD1 identical over 10 bases. Germline V lookup: CDR1 SGHKS, CDR2 YYEKEE (reference sequence). Trimming removed 2 bases from V and 6 bases from J; junction bases left unmatched: 7. This CDR3 is built from 15 residues. The CDR3, as DNA: TGTGCCAGCAGCTTCCTGACAGGGGGCGCGTCTGAAGCTTTCTTT. This translates into CASSFLTGGASEAFF.

This rearrangement joins TRBV7-8 to TRBJ1-1, with 11 bases that match TRBD1. J was trimmed by 3 bases and V by 5 bases; bases with no gene match: 11. Germline lookup yields CDR1 SGHVS and CDR2 FQNEAQ. This CDR3 contains 17 residues. CDR3: CASSPRTGGMKDTEAFF. DNA for the CDR3: TGTGCCAGCAGCCCGAGGACAGGGGGCATGAAGGACACTGAAGCTTTCTTT.

The chain is built from TRBV19 and TRBJ1-1; D may be TRBD1 (6 bases). Germline V gene lookup returns CDR1 LNHDA and CDR2 SQIVND (reference sequence). V shed 5 bases and J shed 5 bases, with 12 bases lying between them. The CDR3 contains 13 residues. As DNA, the CDR3 is TGTGCCAGTAGTTCCGGGACATATACTGAAGCTTTCTTT. It yields the protein CASSSGTYTEAFF.

The CDR3 sequence is CASSSVLAGVQETQYF. The CDR3 nucleotides read TGTGCCAGCAGCTCCGTATTAGCGGGGGTCCAAGAGACCCAGTACTTC. The rearrangement joins TRBV11-2 to TRBJ2-5; 9 nucleotides agree with TRBD2. V dropped 4 bases and J dropped 1; count of bases not matched to a gene: 7. CDR1 and CDR2 (germline): SGHAT, FQNNGV. The length of the CDR3 is 16 residues.

This chain links TRBV10-3 with TRBJ2-5, with 9 nucleotides matching TRBD2. The CDR3 is made up of 15 amino acids. The germline V gene has CDR1 ENHRY and CDR2 SYGVKD. The V and J ends lost 9 bases and 2 bases, in that order; junction bases with no gene match: 10. The DNA for the CDR3 is TGTGCCATTGGGCGGCTAGCGGGGCAGCAAGAGACCCAGTACTTC. It yields the protein CAIGRLAGQQETQYF.